The 6 T cell receptor beta chains below all came from one sample that was sequenced in a study of T cells in Graves' hyperthyroidism and ophthalmopathy. The CDR3 regions of TCR beta were amplified from RNA transcripts. The study used the HTBI primer set for a first-round RT-PCR of the TCR CDR3. MiXCR, applied by TCRdb to the multiplex PCR reads, yields one record per CDR3 protein. The sample yields some 350,000 distinct CDR3 sequences, 12% to 15% seen once. Sequencing was carried out using blood. The receptors come from a woman in her sixties with Graves' ophthalmopathy.

The chain links TRBV10-3 to TRBJ1-1; D not certain. The CDR3 spans 15 residues. Trimming shortened V by 3 bases and J by 2 bases, and 13 bases separated the two germline ends. CDR1 is ENHRY and CDR2 is SYGVKD in the germline V gene. As DNA, the CDR3 is TGTGCCATCAGTGACCCCAGTAGTTCAAACACTGAAGCTTTCTTT. Encoded protein: CAISDPSSSNTEAFF.

This clonotype was picked up many times. The J gene is TRBJ2-5, the V gene TRBV2; weak D call: TRBD1 (6 bases). V was trimmed by 7 bases and J by 2 bases, leaving 11 bases between them. The germline V gene has CDR1 SNHLY and CDR2 FYNNEI. CDR3 length: 13 residues. CDR3 sequence: CASKTGSQETQYF. CDR3 nucleotides: TGTGCCAGCAAAACAGGGAGTCAAGAGACCCAGTACTTC.

This clonotype was observed a single time. The chain joins TRBV19 to TRBJ2-2; weak D call: TRBD2 (6 bases). This CDR3 contains 19 residues. The germline V gene encodes CDR1 LNHDA and CDR2 SQIVND (reference sequence). Between the trimmed V and J ends, which lost 4 bases and 0 bases, there was a span of 21 bases. CDR3 sequence: CASSTRPLASAANTGELFF. The CDR3 coding sequence is TGTGCCAGTAGTACTCGGCCTTTGGCTAGCGCAGCGAACACCGGGGAGCTGTTTTTT.

This chain connects TRBV9 to TRBJ1-2; 7 bases map to TRBD1. The CDR3 sequence is 19 residues long. Trimming cost V 4 bases and J 0 bases; bases outside gene matches: 18. CDR1 is SGDLS and CDR2 is YYNGEE in the germline V gene. The CDR3 nucleotides read TGTGCCAGCAGCCCAACAACAGGGGACCGCGCTGGAGCTAACTATGGCTACACCTTC. Translation gives CASSPTTGDRAGANYGYTF.

The table lists this clonotype with a few counts. The chain links TRBV2 to TRBJ2-3; 7 bases agree with TRBD2. This CDR3 is built from 14 residues. Germline V gene data show CDR1 as SNHLY and CDR2 as FYNNEI. The J segment lost 2 bases and the V segment lost 7 bases, leaving 6 bases of the junction unmatched. The CDR3 sequence is CASILAEITDTQYF. The CDR3, as DNA: TGTGCCAGCATCCTAGCGGAAATCACAGATACGCAGTATTTT.

This clonotype has more than one count but fewer than ten. The J gene is TRBJ2-7, the V gene TRBV3-1; D is unresolved. V lost 2 bases and J lost 5, with 10 bases in between. Germline V CDR1 and CDR2: LGHDT, YNNKEL (reference sequence). The CDR3 is 13 amino acids. The CDR3 coding sequence is TGTGCCAGCAGCCAAAGATCCGTCCACGAGCAGTACTTC. Translating gives CASSQRSVHEQYF.